This entry is about one TCR beta chain. This clonotype was detected a few times. Its antigen remains unidentified. Nothing much larger sits one base from this clone, and base qualities are not available. This sample was included in a study of T cell repertoires in cytomegalovirus infection (dated 2019 in TCRdb). General notes on the study: Because public TCR beta signatures pointed to carriage of CMV infection together with the matching HLA type, the HLA type of each donor mattered for the analysis.

Findings and caveats that apply to the study as a whole: The ex vivo response was dominated by HLA-C-restricted CMV-specific TCR beta clonotypes, which also provided the single most frequent clonotype in two of eight donors. Carriers of CMV infection plus the relevant HLA type were discriminated by the cumulative frequency of public TCR beta family members in the study cohort and in an independent approximately 360-donor cohort.

The CDR3 covers 11 residues, taking in both the cysteine and the phenylalanine. Only the CDR3 portion is preserved as DNA: 33 bases, with reading frame beginning at the first base. The germline V gene (reference sequence) specifies DFQATT as CDR1 and SNEGSKA as CDR2. V is pruned by 0 bases and J by 15 bases, leaving 5 bases of the junction without a gene match. The instrument was an Illumina HiSeq 1500. TCRdb cleaned the public reads at Q25 with fastp, built clones with MiXCR and kept in-frame beta chains. A single entry per CDR3 protein holds the most common genes and DNA from its merged rows. The sample table records approximately 250,000 distinct CDR3 sequences; roughly 22% of these occur just once. The ten most abundant clones make up around a sixth of the sample.

The V gene is TRBV20-1 and the J gene is TRBJ2-4; 7 central bases correspond to TRBD2. This TCR was recovered from a human donor in good health (CMV status not recorded). Some clones in this sample may be carry-over from other donors' samples. The sequencing sample was made of CD8+ T cells from PBMCs. In nucleotide form, the sequence is TGCAGTGCTAGAGATTACCTAGCGGTGTACTTC. The resulting protein is CSARDYLAVYF.